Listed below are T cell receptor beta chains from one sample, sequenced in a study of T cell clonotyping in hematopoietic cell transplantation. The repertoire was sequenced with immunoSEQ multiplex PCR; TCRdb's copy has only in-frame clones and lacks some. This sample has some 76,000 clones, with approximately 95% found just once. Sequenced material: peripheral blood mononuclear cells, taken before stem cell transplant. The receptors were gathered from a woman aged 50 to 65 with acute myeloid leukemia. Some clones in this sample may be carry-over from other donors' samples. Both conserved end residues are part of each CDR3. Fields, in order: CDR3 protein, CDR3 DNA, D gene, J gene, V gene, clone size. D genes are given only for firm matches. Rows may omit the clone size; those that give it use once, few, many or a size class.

CASSRDSDGELFF,TGTGCCAGCTCACGAGACTCGGACGGGGAGCTGTTTTTT,NA,TRBJ2-2,TRBV18,few
CASSTLGRADTQYF,TGTGCCAGTAGTACGTTGGGGCGAGCAGATACGCAGTATTTT,NA,TRBJ2-3,TRBV19,NA
CASSALGTGTNEKLFF,TGTGCCAGCAGCGCCCTCGGGACAGGGACTAATGAAAAACTGTTTTTT,TRBD1,TRBJ1-4,TRBV9,NA
CATGYNEQFF,TGTGCCACCGGCTACAATGAGCAGTTCTTC,NA,TRBJ2-1,TRBV6-1,NA
CASSLNSGTANSPLHF,TGTGCCAGCAGCCTAAATTCCGGGACCGCCAATTCACCCCTCCACTTT,NA,TRBJ1-6,TRBV14,NA
CASSPRGGSGELFF,TGTGCCAGCAGCCCCAGGGGGGGATCCGGGGAGCTGTTTTTT,NA,TRBJ2-2,TRBV11-2,NA
CASGRERNTYEQYF,TGTGCCAGCGGGCGGGAGCGTAATACCTACGAGCAGTACTTC,TRBD2,TRBJ2-7,TRBV6-1,NA
CASGHREQYF,TGTGCCAGCGGTCATCGGGAGCAGTACTTC,NA,TRBJ2-7,TRBV28,NA
CASSLTQGSGELFF,TGTGCCAGCAGCCTTACGCAGGGATCCGGGGAGCTGTTTTTT,NA,TRBJ2-2,TRBV6-6,NA
CASSPGQYEQYF,TGTGCCAGCAGTCCCGGACAGTACGAGCAGTACTTC,NA,TRBJ2-7,TRBV28,NA
CASRQGDQPQHF,TGTGCCAGCCGACAGGGGGATCAGCCCCAGCATTTT,TRBD1,TRBJ1-5,TRBV6-5,NA
CASSGDRGYYGYTF,TGTGCCAGCAGCGGGGACAGGGGTTACTATGGCTACACCTTC,TRBD1,TRBJ1-2,TRBV7-2,NA
CASSLTSGSSSGYNEQFF,TGTGCCAGCAGCTTAACTAGCGGGTCAAGCTCGGGCTACAATGAGCAGTTCTTC,TRBD2,TRBJ2-1,TRBV5-6,NA
CAWRLMNTEAFF,TGTGCCTGGAGACTAATGAACACTGAAGCTTTCTTT,NA,TRBJ1-1,TRBV30,NA
CASSPDGAGYGYTF,TGTGCCAGCAGTCCGGATGGGGCGGGCTATGGCTACACCTTC,NA,TRBJ1-2,TRBV6-4,NA
CSVDSGRELFF,TGCAGCGTCGACTCGGGGAGGGAGCTGTTTTTT,NA,TRBJ2-2,TRBV29-1,NA
CASSLLSGTSLGPQHF,TGTGCCAGCAGTTTACTTTCCGGGACCTCTCTCGGGCCCCAGCATTTT,NA,TRBJ1-5,TRBV28,NA
CASSEPGHLSGANVLTF,TGTGCCAGCAGTGAACCGGGACACCTCTCTGGGGCCAACGTCCTGACTTTC,NA,TRBJ2-6,TRBV25-1,NA
CASSALGTGGGYTF,TGTGCCAGCAGCGCCCTGGGGACAGGTGGTGGCTACACCTTC,TRBD1,TRBJ1-2,TRBV7-9,NA
CAWSVAGGTYEQYF,TGTGCCTGGAGTGTCGCCGGGGGAACCTACGAGCAGTACTTC,NA,TRBJ2-7,TRBV30,NA
CASRVHDGEAFF,TGTGCCAGCAGGGTTCACGACGGCGAAGCTTTCTTT,NA,TRBJ1-1,TRBV28,NA
CASIKRGREQGEIGYTF,TGTGCCAGTATCAAAAGGGGGCGAGAACAGGGAGAAATTGGCTACACCTTC,TRBD1,TRBJ1-2,TRBV19,NA
CASSSLQGTGELFF,TGCGCCAGCAGCTCCCTACAGGGCACCGGGGAGCTGTTTTTT,NA,TRBJ2-2,TRBV5-1,NA
CAISELSETQYF,TGTGCCATCAGTGAATTATCCGAGACCCAGTACTTC,NA,TRBJ2-5,TRBV10-3,NA
CASSERTGKNIQYF,TGTGCCAGCAGTGAAAGGACAGGTAAAAACATTCAGTACTTC,TRBD1,TRBJ2-4,TRBV2,NA
CASSRGPLGETQYF,TGCGCCAGCAGCCGGGGACCGCTAGGGGAGACCCAGTACTTC,NA,TRBJ2-5,TRBV4-1,NA
CASSLWGYTQYF,TGTGCCAGCAGCTTATGGGGGTATACGCAGTATTTT,NA,TRBJ2-3,TRBV7-8,NA
CSARTFAQETQYF,TGCAGCGCACGGACATTCGCACAAGAGACCCAGTACTTC,NA,TRBJ2-5,TRBV29-1,NA
CASRTASPEAFF,TGTGCCAGCAGGACAGCGTCGCCTGAAGCTTTCTTT,NA,TRBJ1-1,TRBV6-6,NA
CASSDRGQETQYF,TGTGCCAGCAGCGACAGGGGCCAAGAGACCCAGTACTTC,TRBD1,TRBJ2-5,TRBV28,few
CASSEGAGTEAFF,TGCGCCAGTTCAGAGGGGGCGGGTACTGAAGCTTTCTTT,TRBD1,TRBJ1-1,TRBV10-2,NA
CASSSGTAGGEKLFF,TGTGCCAGCAGCTCAGGGACCGCGGGAGGGGAAAAACTGTTTTTT,NA,TRBJ1-4,TRBV5-8,NA
CASKGVYRDYGYTF,TGTGCCAGCAAGGGGGTATACAGGGACTATGGCTACACCTTC,NA,TRBJ1-2,TRBV6-5,NA
CASSLPTSGNNNEQFF,TGTGCCAGCAGTTTACCCACTAGCGGGAATAACAATGAGCAGTTCTTC,TRBD2,TRBJ2-1,TRBV28,NA
CASSDHTPRSNQPQHF,TGTGCCAGCAGCGACCACACTCCCAGGAGCAATCAGCCCCAGCATTTT,NA,TRBJ1-5,TRBV7-8,NA
CAWSTSGGGVTQYF,TGTGCCTGGAGTACCAGCGGGGGAGGGGTCACGCAGTATTTT,TRBD2,TRBJ2-3,TRBV30,NA
CASSMGVAQALDAFQETQYF,TGTGCCAGTAGTATGGGAGTGGCACAGGCCCTGGATGCTTTTCAAGAGACCCAGTACTTC,NA,TRBJ2-5,TRBV19,NA
CASSLGTSGAYEQYF,TGTGCCAGCAGTCTCGGGACTAGCGGGGCCTACGAGCAGTACTTC,TRBD2,TRBJ2-7,TRBV28,NA
CASRRARETQYF,TGTGCCAGCAGAAGGGCGCGAGAGACCCAGTACTTC,NA,TRBJ2-5,TRBV6-5,NA
CAWSMGGNPYEQYF,TGTGCCTGGAGTATGGGGGGTAATCCTTACGAGCAGTACTTC,NA,TRBJ2-7,TRBV30,NA
CSVLGTGTGTNQPQHF,TGCAGCGTCCTCGGGACCGGGACAGGGACAAATCAGCCCCAGCATTTT,TRBD1,TRBJ1-5,TRBV29-1,NA
CASEGSIYGYTF,TGTGCCAGCGAGGGGTCTATCTATGGCTACACCTTC,NA,TRBJ1-2,TRBV19,NA
CASRGQGTNTEAFF,TGTGCCAGCAGAGGACAGGGGACGAACACTGAAGCTTTCTTT,TRBD1,TRBJ1-1,TRBV2,NA
CASSFQGYSYEQYF,TGTGCCAGCAGCTTCCAGGGGTATTCCTACGAGCAGTACTTC,NA,TRBJ2-7,TRBV7-2,NA
CASSIRGRDNYGYTF,TGTGCCAGTAGTATCAGGGGGCGTGATAACTATGGCTACACCTTC,TRBD1,TRBJ1-2,TRBV19,NA
CASSFGTDRYGYTF,TGTGCCAGTAGTTTCGGGACAGACCGCTATGGCTACACCTTC,TRBD1,TRBJ1-2,TRBV19,NA
CASSTRGRGYGYTF,TGTGCCAGCAGTACCCGGGGGAGGGGCTATGGCTACACCTTC,NA,TRBJ1-2,TRBV28,NA
CASSQESNRGQDGELFF,TGTGCCAGCAGCCAAGAGTCTAACAGGGGGCAAGACGGGGAGCTGTTTTTT,TRBD1,TRBJ2-2,TRBV4-2,NA
CASSDNRNTGELFF,TGTGCCAGCAGTGATAACAGGAACACCGGGGAGCTGTTTTTT,NA,TRBJ2-2,TRBV6-1,NA
CASSTWTSGQETQYF,TGTGCCAGTAGTACTTGGACTAGCGGCCAAGAGACCCAGTACTTC,TRBD2,TRBJ2-5,TRBV19,NA
CASSTTSGRSTDTQYF,TGTGCCAGCAGCACGACTAGCGGGAGATCCACAGATACGCAGTATTTT,TRBD2,TRBJ2-3,TRBV28,NA
CASSPQGESNYGYTF,TGTGCCAGCAGCCCACAGGGGGAATCTAACTATGGCTACACCTTC,TRBD1,TRBJ1-2,TRBV7-2,NA
CASTPVGTGIDSGYTF,TGTGCCAGTACCCCCGTCGGGACAGGGATTGACTCTGGCTACACCTTC,TRBD1,TRBJ1-2,TRBV19,once
CASSSHRTGGTEAFF,TGTGCCAGCAGCTCCCATAGAACAGGGGGAACTGAAGCTTTCTTT,TRBD1,TRBJ1-1,TRBV7-2,NA